This T cell receptor (beta chain) was found in a study of Graves' ophthalmopathy and Graves' hyperthyroidism. Overall study findings and caveats: Its predictions of ophthalmopathy progression gave the model roughly 71% sensitivity and 72.22% specificity. Ophthalmopathy cases were distinguished from stable hyperthyroidism by a 13-signature model, reaching around 88% sensitivity and about 81% specificity. Blood shared most expanded thyroid clonotypes above 0.001 frequency.

This clonotype was counted at least ten times. Its target is not known. Other autoimmune diseases, uncontrolled infections, pregnancy and lactation each led to patient exclusion. V was clipped by 0 bases and J by 4 bases, with 9 bases between them. This CDR3 is built from 14 residues. The germline CDR1 and CDR2 sequences are MRHNA and SNTAGT. RNA transcripts were the template, and TCR beta CDR3 regions were amplified from them. First-round RT-PCR used HTBI primers; second-round multiplex PCR followed. TCRdb passed the multiplex PCR reads through MiXCR, listing each CDR3 protein once. This repertoire shows about 700,000 distinct CDR3 sequences, 35% to 45% found once; its top ten account for more than 2.5%.

The chain is built from TRBV6-4 and TRBJ1-1; no clear D. The clonotype originates from an adult man with Graves' ophthalmopathy. Sequencing used peripheral blood. The DNA for the CDR3 is TGTGCCAGCAGTGACTCGAGTCGGGGCACTGAAGCTTTCTTT. Translating gives CASSDSSRGTEAFF.